One sample yielded the 20 T cell receptor beta chains listed below, sequenced in a study of beta chain features in type 1 diabetes. All of the isolated RNA was reverse transcribed, so expressed TCRB transcripts were sequenced. The repertoire was sequenced with immunoSEQ multiplex PCR; TCRdb's copy has only in-frame clones and lacks some. Of about 340,000 clones in the sample, 7% to 9% were seen once. Source material: central memory CD4+ T cells from blood. These receptors originate from a woman aged 18-29 years in good health.

There are many counts of this clone. This chain uses TRBV19 with TRBJ2-1, with D possibly TRBD2 on 6 matching bases. V was trimmed by 3 bases and J by 7 bases, leaving 7 bases between them. In germline, CDR1 is LNHDA, CDR2 SQIVND (reference sequence). The CDR3 length is 12 residues. The CDR3 nucleotides are TGTGCCAGTAGTATCGGAGGGAATGAGCAGTTCTTC. Its translation is CASSIGGNEQFF.

This clone was observed a few times. V usage is TRBV5-1 and J usage is TRBJ2-3; no clear D. Germline V gives CDR1 SGHRS, CDR2 YFSETQ. V lost 0 bases and J 0 bases, leaving 8 bases between the germline ends. The CDR3 loop spans 15 amino acids. As DNA, the CDR3 is TGCGCCAGCAGCTTGGACCAGATGAGCACAGATACGCAGTATTTT. Amino acids: CASSLDQMSTDTQYF.

At least ten counts were recorded for this clone. J is TRBJ2-5 and V is TRBV10-3; D perhaps matches TRBD1 (6 bases). The CDR3 covers 14 residues. V shed 7 bases and J shed 2 bases, with 14 bases lying between them. The germline V gene encodes CDR1 ENHRY and CDR2 SYGVKD. The chain's CDR3 is CAIKSGTTQETQYF. The CDR3 nucleotides are TGTGCCATCAAGTCGGGGACAACACAAGAGACCCAGTACTTC.

This clone was recorded a few times. The chain has TRBV28 and TRBJ2-1, with 9 bases that match TRBD2. Germline V gives CDR1 MDHEN, CDR2 SYDVKM. Unmatched junction bases numbered 8, after V lost 5 bases and J lost 6 bases. This CDR3 spans 15 amino acids. CDR3 loop: CASSLAGSISNEQFF. The CDR3 DNA is TGTGCCAGCAGTCTAGCGGGATCCATTAGCAATGAGCAGTTCTTC.

This clone was picked up a small number of times. V is TRBV7-2 and J is TRBJ2-7; maybe TRBD1 (5 bases). Germline V gene lookup returns CDR1 SGHTA and CDR2 FQGNSA. With 5 bases removed from V and 4 bases from J, the gap between germline ends came to 15 bases. This CDR3 is built from 14 residues. CDR3 bases: TGTGCCAGCAGCCCCGGCTCAGGGAATTACGAGCAGTACTTC. It translates to CASSPGSGNYEQYF. Full variable domain (outside the CDR3, taken from reference TRBV7-2 and TRBJ2-7): GAGVSQSPSNKVTEKGKDVELRCDPISGHTALYWYRQSLGQGLEFLIYFQGNSAPDKSGLPSDRFSAERTGGSVSTLTIQRTQQEDSAVYLCASSPGSGNYEQYFGPGTRLTVT.

The chain joins TRBV28 to TRBJ1-2; TRBD1 is a possible D gene (5 bases). This CDR3 spans 14 amino acids. V was clipped by 6 bases and J by 5 bases, with 16 bases between them. The germline gives CDR1 MDHEN, CDR2 SYDVKM. This chain's CDR3 is CASRYTGTAYGYTF. The DNA of the CDR3 is TGTGCCAGCAGATATACCGGGACGGCTTATGGCTACACCTTC.

There are a few counts of this clone. Other DNA sequences from this sample encode an identical CDR3 as well. V and J are TRBV5-1 and TRBJ2-7; 11 positions match TRBD1. The V gene end was trimmed by 5 bases and the J gene end by 4 bases; junction bases not matched to a gene: 5. The germline V gene encodes CDR1 SGHRS and CDR2 YFSETQ. The length of the CDR3 is 14 residues. The CDR3 DNA reads TGCGCCAGCAGTCTCGGACAGGGGGCTTACGAGCAGTACTTC. This gives the protein CASSLGQGAYEQYF.

This clone came up a few times. The J gene is TRBJ2-1, the V gene TRBV7-2; D gene uncertain. Germline CDR1 reads SGHTA; CDR2 reads FQGNSA. The CDR3 has 12 residues. Trimming left V 5 bases short and J 5 bases short, with 7 bases between. CDR3 in amino acids: CASSPPNNEQFF. The CDR3 DNA reads as TGTGCCAGCAGCCCACCCAACAATGAGCAGTTCTTC.

This clone was found many times. The CDR3 spells CASSPSAGTDTQYF. The CDR3 nucleotides read TGTGCCAGCAGCCCCTCAGCGGGCACAGATACGCAGTATTTT. The gene calls are TRBV4-2 and TRBJ2-3; the D gene is possibly TRBD2 (5 bases). CDR1 LGHNA and CDR2 YNFKEQ come from the germline V gene. Trimming took 4 bases from V and 1 from J, leaving 9 bases between them. The CDR3 has 14 residues.

This chain links TRBV11-2 with TRBJ1-5; D remains ambiguous. Germline CDR1 SGHAT, CDR2 FQNNGV. The CDR3 is 13 amino acids. V shed 5 bases and J shed 1 base, with 6 bases lying between them. Here the CDR3 DNA reads TGTGCCAGCAGCACCCAGAGCAATCAGCCCCAGCATTTT. Its protein is CASSTQSNQPQHF.

The rearrangement uses TRBV7-2 and TRBJ2-5, with TRBD2 matching 8 bases. CDR3 size: 16 residues. With V trimmed by 5 bases and J by 4 bases, 12 bases remained unmatched. Germline V lookup: CDR1 SGHTA, CDR2 FQGNSA. The CDR3 coding sequence is TGTGCCAGCAGCCGTGGATACGGGCTAGCGGGAGAGACCCAGTACTTC. Protein: CASSRGYGLAGETQYF.

This clone was seen repeatedly, ten times or more. The chain carries TRBV10-3 and TRBJ2-1; 7 bases align to TRBD2. V lost 8 bases, J lost 3 bases, and 4 bases stayed unmatched. CDR1 is ENHRY, CDR2 SYGVKD, per germline. The CDR3 is made up of 13 amino acids. The CDR3 DNA follows: TGTGCCATCCTAGCGGAAGGCTACAATGAGCAGTTCTTC. Its protein product is CAILAEGYNEQFF.

V usage is TRBV28 and J usage is TRBJ1-2; possibly TRBD1 for D (6 bases). CDR1 is MDHEN and CDR2 is SYDVKM in the germline V gene. Trimming stripped 6 bases from V and 4 bases from J, with 15 bases between. The CDR3 runs 14 residues. As DNA, the CDR3 is TGTGCCAGCAGACCAAGCGACAGGTCCTATGGCTACACCTTC. This sequence encodes CASRPSDRSYGYTF.

This clone was seen a few times. As DNA, the CDR3 is TGTGCCAGCAGCTTGGGAGACAGGGGGTATCTTGAGCAGTTCTTC. Its protein is CASSLGDRGYLEQFF. The chain has TRBV5-4 and TRBJ2-1, with TRBD1 identical over 9 bases. Trimming cost V 0 bases and J 9 bases; bases outside gene matches: 7. There are 15 residues in the CDR3. CDR1 is SGHNT, CDR2 YYREEE, per germline (reference sequence).

This clone was detected a few times. Other nucleotide sequences from this sample produce the same CDR3. The chain links TRBV9 to TRBJ2-2, with D unclear. This CDR3 is built from 14 residues. CDR1 and CDR2 from the germline V gene are SGDLS and YYNGEE. Trimming left V 2 bases short and J 2 bases short, with 7 bases between. CDR3 sequence reads: CASSVTPNTGELFF. DNA of the CDR3: TGTGCCAGCAGCGTGACTCCCAACACCGGGGAGCTGTTTTTT.

The chain carries TRBV9 and TRBJ2-2; no firm D call. Germline V CDR1 and CDR2: SGDLS, YYNGEE. There are 15 residues in the CDR3. The V end lost 4 bases, the J end lost 4 bases, and 14 bases lay between the germline ends. The CDR3 protein is CASSLWSAATGELFF. DNA for the CDR3: TGTGCCAGCAGCCTTTGGTCGGCAGCCACCGGGGAGCTGTTTTTT.

This clone was counted many times. Other DNA variants within this sample encode the same CDR3. The chain uses TRBV7-2 and TRBJ1-4, with 7 bases aligning to TRBD1. This CDR3 contains 13 residues. Germline lookup yields CDR1 SGHTA and CDR2 FQGNSA. V trimming: 5 bases; J trimming: 8 bases; junction bases outside the gene matches: 5. CDR3 in DNA: TGTGCCAGCAGCCGACAGGGAAGAGAAAAACTGTTTTTT. Amino acids: CASSRQGREKLFF.

This chain connects TRBV9 to TRBJ2-7, with 8 bases aligning to TRBD1. The J segment lost 2 bases and the V segment lost 4 bases, leaving 8 bases of the junction unmatched. CDR1 is SGDLS and CDR2 is YYNGEE in the germline V gene. CDR3 length equals 15 residues. CDR3 region: CASSPDRDYPYEQYF. The CDR3 DNA follows: TGTGCCAGCAGCCCGGACAGGGATTATCCCTACGAGCAGTACTTC. The complete variable domain, with remaining parts taken from reference TRBV9 and TRBJ2-7, reads DSGVTQTPKHLITATGQRVTLRCSPRSGDLSVYWYQQSLDQGLQFLIQYYNGEERAKGNILERFSAQQFPDLHSELNLSSLELGDSALYFCASSPDRDYPYEQYFGPGTRLTVT.

This clone was observed many times. This sequence joins TRBV4-2 and TRBJ2-6; maybe TRBD1 (6 bases). CDR3 size: 15 residues. Germline V CDR1 and CDR2: LGHNA, YNFKEQ. V dropped 4 bases and J dropped 2 bases, with 9 bases sitting between them. This CDR3 reads CASSPGTTGANVLTF. CDR3 nucleotide sequence: TGTGCCAGCAGCCCGGGGACAACTGGGGCCAACGTCCTGACTTTC.

This clone was observed a few times. Other DNA sequences in the same sample also yield this CDR3. The rearrangement joins TRBV6-1 to TRBJ2-3; perhaps TRBD2 as D (6 bases). Trimming removed 3 bases at V and 6 bases at J, with 10 bases between. The CDR3 consists of 13 residues. Germline assignment: CDR1 MNHNS and CDR2 SASEGT. CDR3 residues: CASSERGTDTQYF. CDR3 bases: TGTGCCAGCAGTGAGCGGGGAACGGATACGCAGTATTTT.